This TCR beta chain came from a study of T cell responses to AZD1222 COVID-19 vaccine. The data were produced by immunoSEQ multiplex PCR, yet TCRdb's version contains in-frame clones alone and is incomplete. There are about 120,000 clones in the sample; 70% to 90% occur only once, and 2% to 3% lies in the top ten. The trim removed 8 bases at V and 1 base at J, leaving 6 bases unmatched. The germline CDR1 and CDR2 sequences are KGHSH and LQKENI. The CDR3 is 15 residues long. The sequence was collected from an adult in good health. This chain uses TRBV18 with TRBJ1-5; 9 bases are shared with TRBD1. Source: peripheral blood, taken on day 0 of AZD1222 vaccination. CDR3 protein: CASQSTGGSNQPQHF. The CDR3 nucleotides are TGTGCCAGCCAATCGACAGGGGGGAGCAATCAGCCCCAGCATTTT.